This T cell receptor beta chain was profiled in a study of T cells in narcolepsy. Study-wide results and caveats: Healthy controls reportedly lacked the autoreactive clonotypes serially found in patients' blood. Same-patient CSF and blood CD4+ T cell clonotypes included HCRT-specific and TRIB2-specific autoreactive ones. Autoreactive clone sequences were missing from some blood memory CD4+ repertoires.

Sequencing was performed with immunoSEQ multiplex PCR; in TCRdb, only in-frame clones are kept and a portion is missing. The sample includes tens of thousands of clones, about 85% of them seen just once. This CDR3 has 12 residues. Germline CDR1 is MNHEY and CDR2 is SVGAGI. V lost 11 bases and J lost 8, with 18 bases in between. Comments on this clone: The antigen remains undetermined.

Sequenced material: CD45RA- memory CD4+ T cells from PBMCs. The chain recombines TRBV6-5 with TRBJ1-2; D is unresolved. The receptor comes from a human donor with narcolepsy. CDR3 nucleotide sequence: TGTGCCGCCGGCCGGACGGTAGACGGCTACACCTTC. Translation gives CAAGRTVDGYTF.